This T cell receptor beta chain was sequenced during a study of T cell repertoires in cytomegalovirus infection. The wider study: Matching HLA type and CMV infection were both indicated by public TCR beta signatures. Overall study results and limits: Identification of carriers of CMV plus the relevant HLA was achieved through cumulative public TCR beta family frequency. Across the ex vivo response, the dominant clonotypes were HLA-C-restricted CMV-specific TCR beta clonotypes.

This clonotype was counted between two and nine times. Antigen: not known. TCRdb reanalysed the reads using MiXCR and keeps one entry per CDR3 protein. Among 150,000 to 200,000 distinct CDR3 sequences listed, roughly 15% were seen once. The germline V gene encodes CDR1 SNHLY and CDR2 FYNNEI. This CDR3 has 14 residues. Trimming took off 2 bases at V and 4 bases at J, with 11 bases between the two ends. The TCR was taken from a human donor in good health (CMV status not recorded). Some clones in this sample may be carry-over from other donors' samples. The J gene is TRBJ1-2, the V gene TRBV2; the D is unclear. The sequenced sample was CD8+ T cells from PBMCs. The CDR3 DNA follows: TGTGCCAGCAGTGAACACCCTGGGAGCTATGGCTACACCTTC. Protein sequence: CASSEHPGSYGYTF.